The TCR beta chain under discussion was sequenced for a study of naive and memory T cell subsets. Broader study findings: From naive to CM, EM and EMRA, diversity decreased and Gini increased. Naive repertoires, especially CD8, held a few larger clonotypes, possibly memory cells re-expressing CD45RA.

With regard to this clonotype: Its antigen is still unknown.

The CDR3 totals 16 residues. The V and J ends lost 5 bases and 3 bases, in that order; junction bases with no gene match: 10. An equimolar mix of two oligonucleotides served as the beta constant-region primer for TRBC1 and TRBC2. The ligated cDNA underwent four PCR rounds using SP2 and nested alpha and beta constant-region primers. The cDNA 3' end received a ligated single-stranded oligonucleotide carrying the SP2 primer and a 12-nucleotide UMI. MiXCR, run by TCRdb on the UMI-ligation and nested PCR reads, gives a single entry per CDR3 protein. The top ten hold around 0.63% of the sample, which has about 140,000 distinct CDR3 sequences, under 25% seen once. Four subsets defined by CD45RA and CD27 were sorted after CD3, CD4, CD8 and live/dead staining.

The TCR was taken from a human donor in good health. Sequenced: naive CD8+ T cells from blood. The V and J genes are TRBV12-3 or TRBV12-4 and TRBJ2-7; 10 bases are shared with TRBD2. CDR3 amino acids: CASSPLGTSVIYEQYF. CDR3 in DNA: TGTGCCAGCAGTCCTCTCGGGACTAGCGTAATCTACGAGCAGTACTTC.